This TCR beta chain was captured in a study of shared clonotypes between healthy human individuals. The CDR3 spans 16 residues. The junction had 4 bases not matched to a gene; V was cut back by 0 bases and J by 1 base. Germline V gene data show CDR1 as SGHRS and CDR2 as YFSETQ. Sequencing was performed with immunoSEQ multiplex PCR; in TCRdb, only in-frame clones are kept and a portion is missing. The profile shows 2 million to 2.5 million clones, more than 90% of them singletons. A word on this clone: What it binds is unknown.

Study-level results: Compared with memory subsets, naive subsets generally had larger estimated richness. In the sorted subsets, rarefaction showed sequencing was incomplete despite large depth.

There were no recent acute infections or vaccinations among the donors, who were healthy HIV-negative adults. The chain recombines TRBV5-1 with TRBJ2-1; TRBD1 aligns across 7 bases. The sample comprised naive CD4+ T cells sorted from blood. Subset noted: CD45RA+ positively selected. This TCR was sampled from a young man in good health. The DNA for the CDR3 is TGCGCCAGCAGCTTGGAGGGCAGGGGGTCCTACAATGAGCAGTTCTTC. This encodes CASSLEGRGSYNEQFF. Together with reference TRBV5-1 and TRBJ2-1, the CDR3 gives the full variable domain: KAGVTQTPRYLIKTRGQQVTLSCSPISGHRSVSWYQQTPGQGLQFLFEYFSETQRNKGNFPGRFSGRQFSNSRSEMNVSTLELGDSALYLCASSLEGRGSYNEQFFGPGTRLTVL.